These 13 T cell receptor beta chains share one sample of origin, sequenced in a study of cytotoxic CD8 clonotypes in ibrutinib-treated CLL. Data came from immunoSEQ multiplex PCR; TCRdb stores just in-frame clones and leaves some out. The sample lists roughly 200,000 clones; roughly 73% were seen once. Sample: PBMCs, taken after 12 months of ibrutinib treatment. The origin of the receptors is a human donor with chronic lymphocytic leukemia.

V is TRBV2 and J is TRBJ1-2, with unresolved D. V was shortened by 4 bases and J by 0 bases, with 12 bases between the two germline ends. Germline assignment: CDR1 SNHLY and CDR2 FYNNEI. The CDR3 extends over 15 amino acids. The CDR3 loop reads CASSAWHSANYGYTF. The CDR3 DNA reads as TGTGCCAGCAGTGCATGGCACAGCGCTAACTATGGCTACACCTTC.

The rearrangement joins TRBV11-2 to TRBJ1-4; possible D gene TRBD1, 5 bases. This CDR3 has 14 amino acids. The V gene's germline CDR1 is SGHAT and CDR2 FQNNGV. Trimming removed 5 bases at V and 8 bases at J, with 15 bases between. DNA for the CDR3: TGTGCCAGCAGCCCAGGACAAGGCCGAGAAAAACTGTTTTTT. Protein sequence: CASSPGQGREKLFF.

The chain is built from TRBV5-1 and TRBJ2-1; a weak D match, TRBD1 (6 bases). The CDR3 runs to 13 residues. Germline values: CDR1 SGHRS, CDR2 YFSETQ. V dropped 3 bases and J dropped 10 bases, with 14 bases sitting between them. CDR3 coding DNA: TGCGCCAGCAGCTCCTACAGGGTTGAAGAGCAGTTCTTC. This sequence encodes CASSSYRVEEQFF.

The chain employs TRBV27 and TRBJ1-5; 9 bases are shared with TRBD1. Germline V CDR1 and CDR2: MNHEY, SMNVEV (reference sequence). The junction had 4 bases not matched to a gene; V was cut back by 6 bases and J by 4 bases. The CDR3 runs 14 residues. In DNA, the CDR3 is TGTGCCAGCAGCCGTGGACAGGGGAATCAGCCCCAGCATTTT. It is translated as CASSRGQGNQPQHF.

The count of this clone is one. The chain employs TRBV6-5 and TRBJ2-1; no clear D gene. Germline V CDR1 and CDR2: MNHEY, SVGAGI. This CDR3 is 13 amino acids long. Trimming took off 1 base at V and 9 bases at J, with 10 bases between the two ends. The CDR3 here is CASSYYRVTEQFF. CDR3 nucleotides: TGTGCCAGCAGTTACTATCGGGTCACTGAGCAGTTCTTC.

The chain employs TRBV11-3 and TRBJ1-4; the D gene is possibly TRBD1 (5 bases). Germline loops: CDR1 SGHNT, CDR2 YENEEA. The V gene lost 1 base and the J gene lost 3 bases, with 9 bases spanning the gap. This CDR3 region has 15 residues. The CDR3 region is CASSLGLGPNEKLFF. The CDR3 region has the DNA TGTGCCAGCAGCTTAGGTCTGGGGCCTAATGAAAAACTGTTTTTT.

This rearrangement joins TRBV27 to TRBJ2-1; 9 bases match TRBD1. This CDR3 spans 16 amino acids. The V gene end was trimmed by 5 bases and the J gene end by 10 bases; junction bases not matched to a gene: 15. Germline lookup yields CDR1 MNHEY and CDR2 SMNVEV (reference sequence). CDR3 DNA sequence: TGTGCCAGCAGTCCCAACGACAGGGGGGCGAGATCCGAGCAGTTCTTC. It codes for CASSPNDRGARSEQFF.

This clone was seen a handful of times. The CDR3 bases are TGTGCCAGCAGTGAAGCCCCCGGGACAGGGGCCAACGAGCAGTACTTC. Its translation: CASSEAPGTGANEQYF. J is TRBJ2-7 and V is TRBV6-1, with 10 bases aligning to TRBD1. Per germline, CDR1 MNHNS and CDR2 SASEGT. The CDR3 runs to 16 residues. V shed 0 bases, J shed 5 bases, and the junction held 7 bases outside the gene matches.

The CDR3 bases are TGTGCCAGCGGCGGTCTATTGAATGAGCAGTTCTTC. Translated: CASGGLLNEQFF. The rearrangement uses TRBV6-6 and TRBJ2-1; D uncertain. V dropped 8 bases and J dropped 7 bases, with 12 bases sitting between them. Germline V lookup: CDR1 MNHNY, CDR2 SVGAGI (reference sequence). This CDR3 has 12 amino acids.

The gene calls are TRBV4-1 and TRBJ1-2; perhaps TRBD1 as D (6 bases). The CDR3 has 15 amino acids. Trimming cost V 1 base and J 6 bases, with 15 bases left between them. CDR1 and CDR2 from the germline V gene are MGHRA and YSYEKL. This chain's CDR3 is CASSQVPGGADGYTF. CDR3 nucleotides: TGCGCCAGCAGCCAAGTCCCTGGGGGGGCTGATGGCTACACCTTC.

This sequence joins TRBV7-8 and TRBJ2-1; D is perhaps TRBD1 (6 bases). Germline V lookup: CDR1 SGHVS, CDR2 FQNEAQ. Trimming removed 2 bases from V and 6 bases from J, with 11 bases in between. The CDR3 is made up of 14 amino acids. The CDR3 region has the DNA TGTGCCAGCAGCTTACAAGGACAGTTCAATGAGCAGTTCTTC. It yields the protein CASSLQGQFNEQFF.

The V gene is TRBV18, the J gene TRBJ2-1; D possibly uses TRBD1 or TRBD2 (5 bases each). This CDR3 spans 16 amino acids. Per germline, CDR1 KGHSH and CDR2 LQKENI. Trimming pared 1 base from V and 4 bases from J, leaving 14 bases between. The CDR3 coding sequence is TGTGCCAGCTCACCACTGGGGACCCAAGGTTACAATGAGCAGTTCTTC. It encodes CASSPLGTQGYNEQFF.

The count of this clone is one. The chain employs TRBV6-1 and TRBJ2-7, with a tentative D call TRBD2 (5 bases). V dropped 1 base and J dropped 0 bases, with 13 bases sitting between them. The CDR3 is 16 amino acids. Germline V gene sequence: CDR1 MNHNS, CDR2 SASEGT. The CDR3 region is CASSEGSGQPSYEQYF. The CDR3 DNA sequence: TGTGCCAGCAGTGAAGGGAGCGGCCAACCCTCCTACGAGCAGTACTTC.